This passage covers 14 T cell receptor beta chains from one sample sequenced in a study of blood T cell repertoires in COVID-19. TCRdb's copy holds only in-frame clones and misses some; the assay was immunoSEQ multiplex PCR. The sample yields approximately 150,000 clones, about four fifths seen once. The specimen was peripheral blood. These receptors were obtained from a human donor in a cohort sampled during active COVID-19.

V gene TRBV5-5 combines with J gene TRBJ2-5; D gene unclear. The CDR3 consists of 15 residues. Trimming left V 1 base short and J 3 bases short, with 13 bases between. The germline CDR1 and CDR2 sequences are SGHKS and YYEKEE (reference sequence). The CDR3 DNA is TGTGCCAGCAGCTTGTTGGGCAGACCGGAAGAGACCCAGTACTTC. It codes for CASSLLGRPEETQYF.

The chain uses TRBV9 and TRBJ1-5; a weak D match, TRBD1 (5 bases). The ends were cut back, 2 bases at V and 2 bases at J, with 8 bases in the middle. The V gene's germline CDR1 is SGDLS and CDR2 YYNGEE. The CDR3 spans 14 residues. CDR3 sequence: CASSVGGGNQPQHF. CDR3 sequence (DNA): TGTGCCAGCAGCGTCGGGGGAGGCAATCAGCCCCAGCATTTT.

The rearrangement links TRBV19 to TRBJ1-1; the D is unclear. Germline-derived CDR1 and CDR2 are LNHDA and SQIVND (reference sequence). This CDR3 region has 13 residues. V dropped 1 base and J dropped 8 bases, with 11 bases sitting between them. The CDR3, as DNA: TGTGCCAGTAGTATAGCCCCGGGAATCGAAGCTTTCTTT. This gives the protein CASSIAPGIEAFF. Full variable domain (missing parts from reference TRBV19 and TRBJ1-1): DGGITQSPKYLFRKEGQNVTLSCEQNLNHDAMYWYRQDPGQGLRLIYYSQIVNDFQKGDIAEGYSVSREKKESFPLTVTSAQKNPTAFYLCASSIAPGIEAFFGQGTRLTVV.

In this sample, this clone turned up a few times. The DNA of the CDR3 is TGTGCCAGCAGCTTGGACAGGGTCAACTATGGCTACACCTTC. This codes for CASSLDRVNYGYTF. The chain combines TRBV6-5 with TRBJ1-2, with 8 bases matching TRBD1. Germline CDR1 MNHEY, CDR2 SVGAGI. This CDR3 has 14 amino acids. The trim removed 6 bases at V and 2 bases at J, leaving 5 bases unmatched.

The J gene is TRBJ1-6, the V gene TRBV7-3; 9 bases agree with TRBD1. Germline CDR1 is SGHTA and CDR2 is FQGTGA. The CDR3 extends over 15 amino acids. The V segment lost 5 bases and the J segment 5 bases; nucleotides outside the gene matches: 4. CDR3 bases: TGTGCCAGCAGCGCCGGGACAGGGCATAATTCACCCCTCCACTTT. Translated, it gives CASSAGTGHNSPLHF.

The chain joins TRBV15 to TRBJ2-7, with D perhaps matching TRBD2 (5 bases). Germline CDR1 LNHNV, CDR2 YYDKDF (reference sequence). The CDR3 spans 16 residues. Trimming took off 3 bases at V and 0 bases at J, with 15 bases between the two ends. CDR3 sequence reads: CATSSAGDKFSYEQYF. The DNA for the CDR3 is TGTGCCACCAGCAGCGCCGGGGATAAGTTCTCCTACGAGCAGTACTTC. The full variable domain, rest sourced from reference TRBV15 and TRBJ2-7, is DAMVIQNPRYQVTQFGKPVTLSCSQTLNHNVMYWYQQKSSQAPKLLFHYYDKDFNNEADTPDNFQSRRPNTSFCFLDIRSPGLGDTAMYLCATSSAGDKFSYEQYFGPGTRLTVT.

V and J are TRBV11-3 and TRBJ2-5; TRBD2 might be the D (6 bases). V was cut by 1 base and J by 2 bases, with 20 bases left in between. Germline V gene lookup returns CDR1 SGHNT and CDR2 YENEEA. The CDR3 spans 18 residues. The CDR3 loop reads CASSLGAASVTGQETQYF. CDR3 DNA: TGTGCCAGCAGCTTAGGTGCGGCTAGCGTCACGGGGCAAGAGACCCAGTACTTC.

The chain joins TRBV3-1 (or the pseudogene TRBV3-2) to TRBJ2-5; TRBD2 agrees at 11 bases. This CDR3 comprises 18 residues. Looked up from germline, CDR1 is LGHDT and CDR2 is YNNKEL (reference sequence). V gave up 1 base and J gave up 1 base; unmatched junction bases: 8. The CDR3 DNA reads TGTGCCAGCAGCCAAGGAACATTAGCGGGAGGGACCCAAGAGACCCAGTACTTC. Protein: CASSQGTLAGGTQETQYF.

The chain has TRBV2 and TRBJ2-4; TRBD1 is a possible D gene (5 bases). This CDR3 spans 15 amino acids. V lost 7 bases and J 4 bases, leaving 17 bases between the germline ends. Germline V gene sequence: CDR1 SNHLY, CDR2 FYNNEI. CDR3 region: CASTPRQSVKNIQYF. The DNA of the CDR3 is TGTGCCAGCACGCCTCGACAGAGCGTTAAAAACATTCAGTACTTC.

The chain uses TRBV7-3 and TRBJ2-5; TRBD1 matches at 8 bases. The CDR3 has 14 amino acids. V dropped 3 bases and J dropped 5; count of bases not matched to a gene: 5. Per germline, CDR1 SGHTA and CDR2 FQGTGA. The DNA of the CDR3 is TGTGCCAGCAGCTTTCAGGGGGCCGGCGAGACCCAGTACTTC. It encodes CASSFQGAGETQYF.

The chain employs TRBV9 and TRBJ2-3; 9 bases line up with TRBD1. The CDR3 contains 14 residues. Unmatched junction bases numbered 5, after V lost 4 bases and J lost 5 bases. CDR1 and CDR2 from the germline V gene are SGDLS and YYNGEE. This chain's CDR3 is CASSLQGARDTQYF. The CDR3, as DNA: TGTGCCAGCAGCTTACAGGGGGCTAGAGATACGCAGTATTTT.

This clone was seen a single time. The rearrangement joins TRBV6-6 to TRBJ1-1, with D hard to call. Trimming stripped 0 bases from V and 11 bases from J, with 13 bases between. Germline-derived CDR1 and CDR2 are MNHNY and SVGAGI (reference sequence). CDR3 size: 13 residues. CDR3 DNA sequence: TGTGCCAGCAGTTACTCGAAAAGCACGGTTGCTTTCTTT. Encoded protein: CASSYSKSTVAFF.

V usage is TRBV7-9 and J usage is TRBJ2-3, with 8 positions matching TRBD2. J lost 4 bases, V lost 11 bases, and 17 bases had no gene match. This CDR3 is built from 16 residues. Germline lookup yields CDR1 SEHNR and CDR2 FQNEAQ (reference sequence). The CDR3 DNA reads as TGTGCCCGCGGGGGGATCGGCGGGGGCCGCGCAGATACGCAGTATTTT. This translates into CARGGIGGGRADTQYF.

The J gene is TRBJ1-6, the V gene TRBV6-5; 7 nucleotides align to TRBD1. Germline values: CDR1 MNHEY, CDR2 SVGAGI. Losses at the gene ends were 6 bases for V and 7 bases for J; bases not matched to a gene: 6. The CDR3 contains 14 residues. The CDR3 DNA follows: TGTGCCAGCAGGACAGGGATCTTCAATTCACCCCTCCACTTT. It codes for CASRTGIFNSPLHF.